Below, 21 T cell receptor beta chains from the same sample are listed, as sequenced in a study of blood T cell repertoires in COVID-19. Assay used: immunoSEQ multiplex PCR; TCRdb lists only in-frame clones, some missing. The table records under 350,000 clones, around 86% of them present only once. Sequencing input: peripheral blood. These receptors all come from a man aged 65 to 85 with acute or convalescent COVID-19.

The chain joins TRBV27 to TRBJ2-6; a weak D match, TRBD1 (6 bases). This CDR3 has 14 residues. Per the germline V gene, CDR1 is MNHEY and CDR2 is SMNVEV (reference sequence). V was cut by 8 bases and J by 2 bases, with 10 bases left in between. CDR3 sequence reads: CASGRGTGANVLTF. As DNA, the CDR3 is TGTGCCAGCGGTAGGGGGACTGGGGCCAACGTCCTGACTTTC.

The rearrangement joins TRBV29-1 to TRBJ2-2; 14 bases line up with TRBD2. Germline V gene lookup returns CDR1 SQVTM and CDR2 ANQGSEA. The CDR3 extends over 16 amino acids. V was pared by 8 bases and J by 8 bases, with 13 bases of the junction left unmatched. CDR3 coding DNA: TGCAGCCTCAACGCGGGACTAGCGGGAGTGACTGGGGAGCTGTTTTTT. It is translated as CSLNAGLAGVTGELFF.

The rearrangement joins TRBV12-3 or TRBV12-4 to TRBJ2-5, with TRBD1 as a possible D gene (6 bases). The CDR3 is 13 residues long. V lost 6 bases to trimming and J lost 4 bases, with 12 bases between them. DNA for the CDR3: TGTGCCAGCAGCCCACTAGGGGGAGAGACCCAGTACTTC. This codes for CASSPLGGETQYF.

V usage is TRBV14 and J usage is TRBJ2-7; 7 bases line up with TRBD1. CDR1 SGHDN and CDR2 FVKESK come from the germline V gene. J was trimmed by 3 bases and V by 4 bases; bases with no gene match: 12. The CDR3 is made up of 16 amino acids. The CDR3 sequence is CASSLSGRGGFYEQYF. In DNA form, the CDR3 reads TGTGCCAGCAGCCTCTCAGGTCGAGGGGGCTTCTACGAGCAGTACTTC.

The CDR3 region is CASSVNRDRNTEAFF. The CDR3 DNA sequence: TGTGCCAGCAGCGTTAACCGGGACAGGAACACTGAAGCTTTCTTT. V and J are TRBV7-9 and TRBJ1-1; 7 bases fit TRBD1. CDR3 length: 15 amino acids. V shed 5 bases and J 1 base; nucleotides not matched to a gene: 7. CDR1 SEHNR and CDR2 FQNEAQ come from the germline V gene (reference sequence).

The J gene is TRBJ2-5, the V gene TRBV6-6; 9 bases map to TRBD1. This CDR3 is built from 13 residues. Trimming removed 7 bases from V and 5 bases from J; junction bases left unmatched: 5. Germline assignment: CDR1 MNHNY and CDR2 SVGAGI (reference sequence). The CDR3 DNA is TGTGCCAGCATGTATACAGGGGGCGAGACCCAGTACTTC. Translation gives CASMYTGGETQYF.

The CDR3 bases are TGTGCCAGCAGCTACGGGACAGGGGGAATATTGGGTGAAAAACTGTTTTTT. Translated, it gives CASSYGTGGILGEKLFF. The J gene is TRBJ1-4, the V gene TRBV7-9; TRBD1 matches at 11 bases. Losses at the gene ends were 4 bases for V and 7 bases for J; bases not matched to a gene: 11. Germline V CDR1 and CDR2: SEHNR, FQNEAQ (reference sequence). This CDR3 region has 17 residues.

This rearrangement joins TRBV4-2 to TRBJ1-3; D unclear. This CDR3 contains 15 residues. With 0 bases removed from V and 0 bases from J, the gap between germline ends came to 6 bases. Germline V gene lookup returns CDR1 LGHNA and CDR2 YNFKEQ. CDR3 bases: TGTGCCAGCAGCCAAGAGGCTGTCTCTGGAAACACCATATATTTT. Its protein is CASSQEAVSGNTIYF.

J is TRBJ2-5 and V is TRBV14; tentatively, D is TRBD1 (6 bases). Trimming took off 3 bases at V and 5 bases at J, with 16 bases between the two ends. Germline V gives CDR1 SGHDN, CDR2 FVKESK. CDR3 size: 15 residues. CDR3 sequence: CASSHPTGLAETQYF. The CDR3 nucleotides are TGTGCCAGCAGCCACCCAACAGGGCTGGCGGAGACCCAGTACTTC.

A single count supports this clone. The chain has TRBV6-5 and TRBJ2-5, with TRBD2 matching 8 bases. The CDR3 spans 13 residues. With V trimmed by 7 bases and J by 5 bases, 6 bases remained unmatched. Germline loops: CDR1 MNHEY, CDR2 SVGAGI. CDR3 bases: TGTGCCAGCATGCGGGGGGACATTGAGACCCAGTACTTC. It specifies CASMRGDIETQYF.

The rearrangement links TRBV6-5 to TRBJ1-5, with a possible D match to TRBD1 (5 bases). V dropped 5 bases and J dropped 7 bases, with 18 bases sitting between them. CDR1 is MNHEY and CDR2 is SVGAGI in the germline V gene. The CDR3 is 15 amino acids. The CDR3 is CASSPLTGGGQPQHF. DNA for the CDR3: TGTGCCAGCAGTCCCCTTACAGGCGGTGGACAGCCCCAGCATTTT.

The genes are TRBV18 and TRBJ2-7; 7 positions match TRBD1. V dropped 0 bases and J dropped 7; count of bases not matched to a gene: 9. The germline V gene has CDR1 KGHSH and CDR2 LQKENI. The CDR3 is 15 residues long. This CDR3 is CASSPPLGGSGEQYF. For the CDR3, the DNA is TGTGCCAGCTCACCACCTTTAGGGGGCTCCGGGGAGCAGTACTTC.

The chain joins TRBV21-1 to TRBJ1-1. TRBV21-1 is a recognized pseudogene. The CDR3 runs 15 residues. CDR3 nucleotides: TGTGCCAGCAGCAAAGGCCCGGGGTACAACACTGAAGCTTTCTTT. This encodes CASSKGPGYNTEAFF.

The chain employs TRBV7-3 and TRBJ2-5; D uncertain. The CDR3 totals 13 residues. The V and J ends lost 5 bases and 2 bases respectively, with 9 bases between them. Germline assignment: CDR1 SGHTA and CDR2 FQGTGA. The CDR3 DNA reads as TGTGCCAGCAGCCCGACAAATCAAGAGACCCAGTACTTC. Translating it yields CASSPTNQETQYF. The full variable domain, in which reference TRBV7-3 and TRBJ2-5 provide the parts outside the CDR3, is GAGVSQTPSNKVTEKGKYVELRCDPISGHTALYWYRQSLGQGPEFLIYFQGTGAADDSGLPNDRFFAVRPEGSVSTLKIQRTERGDSAVYLCASSPTNQETQYFGPGTRLLVL.

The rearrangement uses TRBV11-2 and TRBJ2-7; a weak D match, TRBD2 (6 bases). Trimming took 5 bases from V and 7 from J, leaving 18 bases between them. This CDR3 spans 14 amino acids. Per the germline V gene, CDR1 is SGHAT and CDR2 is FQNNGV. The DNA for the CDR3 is TGTGCCAGCAGCAGCTACGCGGGGCGAGGAGAGCAGTACTTC. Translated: CASSSYAGRGEQYF. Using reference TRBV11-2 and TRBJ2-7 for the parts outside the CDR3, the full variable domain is EAGVAQSPRYKIIEKRQSVAFWCNPISGHATLYWYQQILGQGPKLLIQFQNNGVVDDSQLPKDRFSAERLKGVDSTLKIQPAKLEDSAVYLCASSSYAGRGEQYFGPGTRLTVT.

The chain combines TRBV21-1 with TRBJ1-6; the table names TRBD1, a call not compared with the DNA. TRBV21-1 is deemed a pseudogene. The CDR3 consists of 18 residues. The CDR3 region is CASSKEFNGSSYNSPLHF. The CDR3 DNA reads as TGTGCCAGCAGCAAAGAATTTAATGGCAGCTCCTATAATTCACCCCTCCACTTT.

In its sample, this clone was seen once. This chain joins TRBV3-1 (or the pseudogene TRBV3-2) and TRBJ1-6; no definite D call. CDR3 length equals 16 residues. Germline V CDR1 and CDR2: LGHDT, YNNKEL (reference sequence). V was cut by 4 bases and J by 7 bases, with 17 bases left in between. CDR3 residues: CASSLSVGDWNSPLHF. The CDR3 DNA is TGTGCCAGCAGCCTCTCCGTCGGGGATTGGAATTCACCCCTCCACTTT.

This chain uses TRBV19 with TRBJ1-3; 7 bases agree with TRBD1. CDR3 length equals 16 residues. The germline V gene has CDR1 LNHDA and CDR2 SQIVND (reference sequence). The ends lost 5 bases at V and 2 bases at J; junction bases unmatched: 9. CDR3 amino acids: CASSVSRGSAGNTIYF. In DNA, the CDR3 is TGTGCCAGTAGTGTCTCCAGGGGGTCGGCTGGAAACACCATATATTTT.

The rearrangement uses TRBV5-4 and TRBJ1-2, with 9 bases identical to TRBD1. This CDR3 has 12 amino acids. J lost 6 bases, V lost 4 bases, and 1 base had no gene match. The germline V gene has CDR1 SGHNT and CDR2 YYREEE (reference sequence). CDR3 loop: CASSRDRDGYTF. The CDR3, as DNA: TGTGCCAGCAGCAGGGACAGGGATGGCTACACCTTC.

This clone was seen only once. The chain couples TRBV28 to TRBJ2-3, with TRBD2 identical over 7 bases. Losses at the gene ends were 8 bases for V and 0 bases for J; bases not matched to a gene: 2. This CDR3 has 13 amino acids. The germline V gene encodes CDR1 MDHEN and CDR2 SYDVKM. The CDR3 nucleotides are TGTGCCAGCCTAGCGGTGAGCACAGATACGCAGTATTTT. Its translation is CASLAVSTDTQYF.

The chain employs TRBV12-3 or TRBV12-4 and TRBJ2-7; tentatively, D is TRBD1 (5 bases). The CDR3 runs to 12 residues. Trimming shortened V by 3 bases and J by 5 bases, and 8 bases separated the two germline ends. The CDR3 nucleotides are TGTGCCAGCAGTTTTTCAGGGAACGAGCAGTACTTC. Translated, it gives CASSFSGNEQYF.